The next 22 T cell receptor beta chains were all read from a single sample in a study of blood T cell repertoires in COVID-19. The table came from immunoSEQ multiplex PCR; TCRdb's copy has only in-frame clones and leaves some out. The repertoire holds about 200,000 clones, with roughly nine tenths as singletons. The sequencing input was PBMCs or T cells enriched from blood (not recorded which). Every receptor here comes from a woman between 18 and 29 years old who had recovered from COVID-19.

The CDR3 DNA follows: TGTGCCAGCAGTTCCTACAGCACAAGCGAAAAACTGTTTTTT. This encodes CASSSYSTSEKLFF. The chain joins TRBV27 to TRBJ1-4; D not certain. Trimming pared 4 bases from V and 8 bases from J, leaving 14 bases between. This CDR3 has 14 amino acids. Germline assignment: CDR1 MNHEY and CDR2 SMNVEV (reference sequence).

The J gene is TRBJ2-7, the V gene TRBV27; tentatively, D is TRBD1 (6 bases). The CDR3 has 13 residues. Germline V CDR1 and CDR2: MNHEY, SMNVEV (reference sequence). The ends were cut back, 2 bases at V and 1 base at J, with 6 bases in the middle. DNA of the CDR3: TGTGCCAGCAGTTTAAGGGGGTCCTACGAGCAGTACTTC. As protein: CASSLRGSYEQYF.

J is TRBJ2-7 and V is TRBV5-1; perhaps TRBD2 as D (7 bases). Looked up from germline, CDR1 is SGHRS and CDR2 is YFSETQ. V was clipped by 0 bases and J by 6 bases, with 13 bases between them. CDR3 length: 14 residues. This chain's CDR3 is CASSLEGEGSEQYF. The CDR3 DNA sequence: TGCGCCAGCAGCTTGGAGGGGGAGGGGAGCGAGCAGTACTTC.

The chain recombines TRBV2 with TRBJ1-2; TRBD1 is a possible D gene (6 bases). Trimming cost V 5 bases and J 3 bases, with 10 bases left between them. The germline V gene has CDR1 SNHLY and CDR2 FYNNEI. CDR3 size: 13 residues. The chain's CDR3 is CASSSDSDYGYTF. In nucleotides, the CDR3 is TGTGCCAGCAGTTCGGACAGCGACTATGGCTACACCTTC.

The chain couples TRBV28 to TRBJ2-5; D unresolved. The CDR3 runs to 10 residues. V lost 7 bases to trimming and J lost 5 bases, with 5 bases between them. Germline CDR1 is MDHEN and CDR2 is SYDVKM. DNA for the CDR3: TGTGCCAGCAAACGGGAGACCCAGTACTTC. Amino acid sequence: CASKRETQYF.

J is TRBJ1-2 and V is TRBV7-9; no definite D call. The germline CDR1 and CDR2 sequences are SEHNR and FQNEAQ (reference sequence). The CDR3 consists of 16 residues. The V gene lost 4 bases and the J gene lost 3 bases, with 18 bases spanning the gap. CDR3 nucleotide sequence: TGTGCCAGCAGCTCTCTTATTTCGAGGGATCACTATGGCTACACCTTC. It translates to CASSSLISRDHYGYTF.

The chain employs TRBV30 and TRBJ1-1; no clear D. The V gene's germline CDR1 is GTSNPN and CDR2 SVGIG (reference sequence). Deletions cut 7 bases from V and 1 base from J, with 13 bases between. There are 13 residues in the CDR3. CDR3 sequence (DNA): TGTGCCTCCCACCTTGGCGGGAACACTGAAGCTTTCTTT. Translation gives CASHLGGNTEAFF.

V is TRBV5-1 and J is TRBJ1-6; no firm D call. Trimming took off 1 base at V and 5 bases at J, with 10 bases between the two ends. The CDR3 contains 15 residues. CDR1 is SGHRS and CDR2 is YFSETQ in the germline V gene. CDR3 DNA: TGCGCCAGCAGCTTGAGAGGAGAGGATAATTCACCCCTCCACTTT. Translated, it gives CASSLRGEDNSPLHF.

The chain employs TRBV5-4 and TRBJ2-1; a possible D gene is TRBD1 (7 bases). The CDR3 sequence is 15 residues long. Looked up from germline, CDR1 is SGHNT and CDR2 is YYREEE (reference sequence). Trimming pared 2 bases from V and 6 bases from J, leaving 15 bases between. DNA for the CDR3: TGTGCCAGCAGCTTTCCGCGGGACAGAAGCAATGAGCAGTTCTTC. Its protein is CASSFPRDRSNEQFF.

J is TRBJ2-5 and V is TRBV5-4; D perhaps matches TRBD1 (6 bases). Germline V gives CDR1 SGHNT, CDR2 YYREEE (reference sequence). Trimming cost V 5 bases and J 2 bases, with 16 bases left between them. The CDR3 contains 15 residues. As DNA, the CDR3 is TGTGCCAGCAGATCAATGGCGCAGGGGCAAGAGACCCAGTACTTC. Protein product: CASRSMAQGQETQYF.

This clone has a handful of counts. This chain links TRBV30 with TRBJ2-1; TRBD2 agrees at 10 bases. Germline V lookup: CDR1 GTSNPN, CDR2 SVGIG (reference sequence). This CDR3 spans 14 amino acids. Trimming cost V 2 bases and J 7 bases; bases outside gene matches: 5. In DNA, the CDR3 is TGTGCCTGGAGTAATAGCGGGGGGTGGAATGAGCAGTTCTTC. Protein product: CAWSNSGGWNEQFF.

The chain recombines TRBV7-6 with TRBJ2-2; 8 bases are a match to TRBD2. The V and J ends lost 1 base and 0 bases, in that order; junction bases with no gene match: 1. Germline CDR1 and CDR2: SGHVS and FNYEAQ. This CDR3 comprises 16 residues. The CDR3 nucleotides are TGTGCCAGCAGCTTAGAAGCGGGGGCGAACACCGGGGAGCTGTTTTTT. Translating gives CASSLEAGANTGELFF.

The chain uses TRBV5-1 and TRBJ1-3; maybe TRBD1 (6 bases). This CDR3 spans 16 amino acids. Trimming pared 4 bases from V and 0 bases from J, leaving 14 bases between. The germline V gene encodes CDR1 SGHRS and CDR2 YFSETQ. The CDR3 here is CASSRIGQSSGNTIYF. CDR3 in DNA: TGCGCCAGCAGCCGAATCGGACAGAGCTCTGGAAACACCATATATTTT.

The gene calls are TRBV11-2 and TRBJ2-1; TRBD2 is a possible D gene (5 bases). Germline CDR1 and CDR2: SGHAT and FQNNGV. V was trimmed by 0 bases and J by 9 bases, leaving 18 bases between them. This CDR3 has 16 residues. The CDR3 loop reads CASSLEPERRPAEQFF. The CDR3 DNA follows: TGTGCCAGCAGCTTAGAACCAGAGAGGAGGCCCGCTGAGCAGTTCTTC.

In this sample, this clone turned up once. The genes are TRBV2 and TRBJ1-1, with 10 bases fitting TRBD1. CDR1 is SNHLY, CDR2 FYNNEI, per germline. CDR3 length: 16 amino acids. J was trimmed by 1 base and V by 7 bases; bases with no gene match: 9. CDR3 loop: CASMGGTGAQNTEAFF. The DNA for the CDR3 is TGTGCCAGCATGGGGGGGACAGGGGCCCAGAACACTGAAGCTTTCTTT. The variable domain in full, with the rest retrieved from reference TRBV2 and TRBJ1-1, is EPEVTQTPSHQVTQMGQEVILRCVPISNHLYFYWYRQILGQKVEFLVSFYNNEISEKSEIFDDQFSVERPDGSNFTLKIRSTKLEDSAMYFCASMGGTGAQNTEAFFGQGTRLTVV.

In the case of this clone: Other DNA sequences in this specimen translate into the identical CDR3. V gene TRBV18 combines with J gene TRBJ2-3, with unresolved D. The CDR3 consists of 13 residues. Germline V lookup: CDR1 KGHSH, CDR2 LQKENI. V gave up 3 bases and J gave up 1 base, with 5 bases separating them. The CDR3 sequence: CASSPGGTDTQYF. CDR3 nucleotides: TGTGCCAGCTCACCTGGAGGCACAGATACGCAGTATTTT.

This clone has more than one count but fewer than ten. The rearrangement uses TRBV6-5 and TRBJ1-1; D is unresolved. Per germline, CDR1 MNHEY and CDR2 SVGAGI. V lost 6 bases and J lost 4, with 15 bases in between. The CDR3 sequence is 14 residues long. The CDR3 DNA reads TGTGCCAGCAGCCCCGCAAGTGACTTCACTGAAGCTTTCTTT. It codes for CASSPASDFTEAFF.

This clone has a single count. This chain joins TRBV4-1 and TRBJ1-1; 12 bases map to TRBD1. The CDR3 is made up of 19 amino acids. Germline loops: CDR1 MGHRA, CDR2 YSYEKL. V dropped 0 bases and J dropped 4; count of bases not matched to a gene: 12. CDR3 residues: CASSQDPGGTGGRSTEAFF. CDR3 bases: TGCGCCAGCAGCCAAGACCCGGGAGGGACAGGGGGCAGAAGCACTGAAGCTTTCTTT.

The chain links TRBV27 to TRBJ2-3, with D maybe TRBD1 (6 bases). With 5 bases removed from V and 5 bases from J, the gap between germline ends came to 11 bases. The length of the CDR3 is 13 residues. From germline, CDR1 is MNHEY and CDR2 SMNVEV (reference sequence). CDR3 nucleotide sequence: TGTGCCAGCAGTATCCAGGGGTTAGATACGCAGTATTTT. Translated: CASSIQGLDTQYF.

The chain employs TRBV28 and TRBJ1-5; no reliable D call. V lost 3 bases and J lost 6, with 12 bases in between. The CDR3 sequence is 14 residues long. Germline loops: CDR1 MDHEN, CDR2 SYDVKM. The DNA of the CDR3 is TGTGCCAGCAGTTTTATGGCCGCCCGTCAGCCCCAGCATTTT. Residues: CASSFMAARQPQHF. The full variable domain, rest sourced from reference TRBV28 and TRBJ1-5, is DVKVTQSSRYLVKRTGEKVFLECVQDMDHENMFWYRQDPGLGLRLIYFSYDVKMKEKGDIPEGYSVSREKKERFSLILESASTNQTSMYLCASSFMAARQPQHFGDGTRLSIL.

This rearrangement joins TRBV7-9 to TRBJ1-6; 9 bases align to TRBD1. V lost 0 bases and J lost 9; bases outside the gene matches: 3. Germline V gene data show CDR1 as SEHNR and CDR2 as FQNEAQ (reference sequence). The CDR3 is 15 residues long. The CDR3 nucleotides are TGTGCCAGCAGCTTAGCTGGGACAGGGTCTTCACCCCTCCACTTT. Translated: CASSLAGTGSSPLHF.

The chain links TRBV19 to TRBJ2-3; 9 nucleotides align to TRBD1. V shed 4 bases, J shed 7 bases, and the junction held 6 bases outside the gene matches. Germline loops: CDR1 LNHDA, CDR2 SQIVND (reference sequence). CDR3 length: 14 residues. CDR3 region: CASSRDREVNTQYF. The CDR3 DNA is TGTGCCAGTAGTAGGGACAGGGAGGTAAATACGCAGTATTTT.